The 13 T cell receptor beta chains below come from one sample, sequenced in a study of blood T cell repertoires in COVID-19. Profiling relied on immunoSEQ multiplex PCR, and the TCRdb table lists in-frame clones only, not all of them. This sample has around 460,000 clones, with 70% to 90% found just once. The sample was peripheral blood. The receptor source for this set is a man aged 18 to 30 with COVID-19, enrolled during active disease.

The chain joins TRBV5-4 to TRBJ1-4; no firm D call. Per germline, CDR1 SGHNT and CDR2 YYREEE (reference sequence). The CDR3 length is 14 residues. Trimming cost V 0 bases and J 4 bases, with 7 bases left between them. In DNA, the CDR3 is TGTGCCAGCAGCTTGGATAGTAATAATGAAAAACTGTTTTTT. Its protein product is CASSLDSNNEKLFF.

CDR3 coding DNA: TGTGCCACCAGTGAGGGGACAGGGCCGACCGGGGAGCTGTTTTTT. This gives the protein CATSEGTGPTGELFF. The J gene is TRBJ2-2, the V gene TRBV24-1; 9 positions match TRBD1. CDR3 size: 15 residues. V gave up 4 bases and J gave up 5 bases; unmatched junction bases: 4. CDR1 is KGHDR, CDR2 SFDVKD, per germline.

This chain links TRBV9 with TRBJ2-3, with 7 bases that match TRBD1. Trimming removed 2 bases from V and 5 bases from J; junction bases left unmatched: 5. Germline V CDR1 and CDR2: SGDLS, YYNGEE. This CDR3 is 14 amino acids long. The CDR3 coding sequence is TGTGCCAGCAGCGTTGGGACAGATGGAGATACGCAGTATTTT. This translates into CASSVGTDGDTQYF.

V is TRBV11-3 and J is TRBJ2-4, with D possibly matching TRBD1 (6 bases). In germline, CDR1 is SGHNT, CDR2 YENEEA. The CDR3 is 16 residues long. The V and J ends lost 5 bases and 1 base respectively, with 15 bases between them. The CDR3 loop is CASSPGVRSAKNIQYF. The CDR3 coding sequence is TGTGCCAGCAGCCCAGGGGTGAGATCGGCCAAAAACATTCAGTACTTC.

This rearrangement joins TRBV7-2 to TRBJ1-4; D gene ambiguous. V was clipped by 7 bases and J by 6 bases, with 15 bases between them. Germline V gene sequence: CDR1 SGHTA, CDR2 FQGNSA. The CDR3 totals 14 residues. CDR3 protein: CASTDEGWDEKLFF. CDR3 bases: TGTGCCAGCACCGATGAGGGTTGGGATGAAAAACTGTTTTTT.

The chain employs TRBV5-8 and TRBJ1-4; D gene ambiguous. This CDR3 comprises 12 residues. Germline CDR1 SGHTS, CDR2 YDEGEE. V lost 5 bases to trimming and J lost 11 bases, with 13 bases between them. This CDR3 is CASRHSGGKLFF. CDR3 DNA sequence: TGTGCCAGCAGGCATTCGGGTGGTAAACTGTTTTTT.

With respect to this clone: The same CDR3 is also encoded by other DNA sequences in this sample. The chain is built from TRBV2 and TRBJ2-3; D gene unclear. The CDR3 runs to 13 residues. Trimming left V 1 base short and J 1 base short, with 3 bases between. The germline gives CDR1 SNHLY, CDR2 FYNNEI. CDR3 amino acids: CASSEGGTDTQYF. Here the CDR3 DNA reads TGTGCCAGCAGTGAAGGAGGCACAGATACGCAGTATTTT.

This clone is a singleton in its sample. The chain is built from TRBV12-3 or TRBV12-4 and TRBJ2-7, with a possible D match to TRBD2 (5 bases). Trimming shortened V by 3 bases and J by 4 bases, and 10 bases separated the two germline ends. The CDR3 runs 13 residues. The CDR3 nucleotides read TGTGCCAGCAGTTTTTTCCGGGGATACGAGCAGTACTTC. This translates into CASSFFRGYEQYF.

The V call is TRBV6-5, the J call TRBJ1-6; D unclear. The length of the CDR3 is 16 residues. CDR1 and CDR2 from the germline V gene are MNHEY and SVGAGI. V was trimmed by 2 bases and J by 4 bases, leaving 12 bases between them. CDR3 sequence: CASSYDNPLYNSPLHF. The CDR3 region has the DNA TGTGCCAGCAGTTACGACAATCCTCTTTATAATTCACCCCTCCACTTT.

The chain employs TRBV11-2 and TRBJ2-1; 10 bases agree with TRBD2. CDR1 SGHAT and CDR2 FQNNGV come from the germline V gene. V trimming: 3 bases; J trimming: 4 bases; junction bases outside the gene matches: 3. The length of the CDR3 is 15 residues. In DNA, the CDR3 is TGTGCCAGCAGCTTTCAACTAGCGGGGTACAATGAGCAGTTCTTC. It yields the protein CASSFQLAGYNEQFF.

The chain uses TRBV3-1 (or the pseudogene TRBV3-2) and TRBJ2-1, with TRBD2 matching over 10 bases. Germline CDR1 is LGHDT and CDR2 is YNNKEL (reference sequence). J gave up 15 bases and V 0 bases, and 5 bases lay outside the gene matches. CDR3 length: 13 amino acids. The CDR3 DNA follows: TGTGCCAGCAGCCAAGATCCTAGCGGGAGCACGTTCTTC. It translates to CASSQDPSGSTFF.

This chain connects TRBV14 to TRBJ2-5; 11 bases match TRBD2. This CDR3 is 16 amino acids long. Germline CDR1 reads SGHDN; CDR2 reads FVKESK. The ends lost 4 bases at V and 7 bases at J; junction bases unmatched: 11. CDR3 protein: CASSPPLLAGEGTQYF. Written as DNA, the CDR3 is TGTGCCAGCAGCCCTCCCCTACTAGCGGGAGAGGGGACCCAGTACTTC.

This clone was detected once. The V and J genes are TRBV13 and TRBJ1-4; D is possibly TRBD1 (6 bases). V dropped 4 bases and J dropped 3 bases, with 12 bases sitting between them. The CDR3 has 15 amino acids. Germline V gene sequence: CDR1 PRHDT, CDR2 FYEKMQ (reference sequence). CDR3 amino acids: CASSSRGLANEKLFF. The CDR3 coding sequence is TGTGCCAGCAGCTCGAGGGGGTTAGCTAATGAAAAACTGTTTTTT.